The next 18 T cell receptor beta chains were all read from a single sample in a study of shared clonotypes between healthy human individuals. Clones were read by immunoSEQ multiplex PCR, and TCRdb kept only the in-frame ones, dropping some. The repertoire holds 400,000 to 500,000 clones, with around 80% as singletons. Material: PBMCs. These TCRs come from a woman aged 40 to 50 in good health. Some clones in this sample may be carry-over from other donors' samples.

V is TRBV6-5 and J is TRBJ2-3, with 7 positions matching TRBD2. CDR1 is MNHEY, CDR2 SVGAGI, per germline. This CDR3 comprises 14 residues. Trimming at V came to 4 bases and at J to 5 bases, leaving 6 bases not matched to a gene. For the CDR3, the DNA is TGTGCCAGCAGTTTATCCGGGAGGAGAGATACGCAGTATTTT. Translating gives CASSLSGRRDTQYF.

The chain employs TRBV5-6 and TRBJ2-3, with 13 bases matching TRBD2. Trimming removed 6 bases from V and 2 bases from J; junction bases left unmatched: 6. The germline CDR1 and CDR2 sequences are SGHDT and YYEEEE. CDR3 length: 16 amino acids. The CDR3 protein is CASTKGLAGFTDTQYF. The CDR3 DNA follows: TGTGCCAGCACCAAGGGACTAGCGGGATTCACAGATACGCAGTATTTT.

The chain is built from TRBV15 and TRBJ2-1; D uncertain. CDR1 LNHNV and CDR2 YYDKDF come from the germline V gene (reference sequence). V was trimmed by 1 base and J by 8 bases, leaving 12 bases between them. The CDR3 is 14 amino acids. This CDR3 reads CATSRGQSLDEQFF. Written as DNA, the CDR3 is TGTGCCACCAGCAGAGGCCAGTCGCTCGATGAGCAGTTCTTC.

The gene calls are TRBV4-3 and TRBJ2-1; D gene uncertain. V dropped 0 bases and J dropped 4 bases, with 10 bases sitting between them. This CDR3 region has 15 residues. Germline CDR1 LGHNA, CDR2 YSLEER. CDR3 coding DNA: TGCGCCAGCAGCCAAGAGACCTGGGGATACAATGAGCAGTTCTTC. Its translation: CASSQETWGYNEQFF.

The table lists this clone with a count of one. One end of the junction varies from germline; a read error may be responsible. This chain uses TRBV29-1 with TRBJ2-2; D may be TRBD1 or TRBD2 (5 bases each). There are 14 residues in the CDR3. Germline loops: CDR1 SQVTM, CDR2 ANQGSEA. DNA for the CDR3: TGCAGCGGGGACGGTACACCTAACACCTGGGAGCTGTTTTTT. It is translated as CSGDGTPNTWELFF.

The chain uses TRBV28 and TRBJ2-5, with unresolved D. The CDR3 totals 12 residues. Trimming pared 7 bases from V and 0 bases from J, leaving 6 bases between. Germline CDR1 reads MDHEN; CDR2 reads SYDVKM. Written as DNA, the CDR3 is TGTGCCAGCACAAATTACCAAGAGACCCAGTACTTC. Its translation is CASTNYQETQYF.

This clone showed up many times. CDR3 nucleotide sequence: TGTGCCAGCAGTGACGGTAGCAGCTCCAATGAGCAGTTCTTC. Protein: CASSDGSSSNEQFF. V usage is TRBV6-4 and J usage is TRBJ2-1, with D uncertain. Germline V CDR1 and CDR2: MRHNA, SNTAGT. V was trimmed by 2 bases and J by 6 bases, leaving 11 bases between them. This CDR3 is built from 14 residues.

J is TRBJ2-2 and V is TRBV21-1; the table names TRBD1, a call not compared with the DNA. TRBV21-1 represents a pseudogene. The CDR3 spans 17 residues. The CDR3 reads CASHHDPGQDNTGELFF. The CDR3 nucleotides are TGTGCCAGCCACCATGACCCGGGACAGGATAACACCGGGGAGCTGTTTTTT.

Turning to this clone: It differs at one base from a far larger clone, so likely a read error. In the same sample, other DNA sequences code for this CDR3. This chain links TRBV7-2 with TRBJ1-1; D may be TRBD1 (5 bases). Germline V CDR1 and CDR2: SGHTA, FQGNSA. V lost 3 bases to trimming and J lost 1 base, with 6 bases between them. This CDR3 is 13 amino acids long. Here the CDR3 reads CASSFGGNTEAFF. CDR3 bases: TGTGCCAGCAGCTTTGGGGGGAACACTGAAGCTTTCTTT.

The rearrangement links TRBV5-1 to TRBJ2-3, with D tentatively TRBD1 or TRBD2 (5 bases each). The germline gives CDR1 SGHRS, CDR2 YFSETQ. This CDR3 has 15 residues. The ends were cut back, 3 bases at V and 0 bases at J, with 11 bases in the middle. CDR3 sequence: CASSSTADSTDTQYF. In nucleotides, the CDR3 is TGCGCCAGCAGCTCGACAGCGGATAGCACAGATACGCAGTATTTT.

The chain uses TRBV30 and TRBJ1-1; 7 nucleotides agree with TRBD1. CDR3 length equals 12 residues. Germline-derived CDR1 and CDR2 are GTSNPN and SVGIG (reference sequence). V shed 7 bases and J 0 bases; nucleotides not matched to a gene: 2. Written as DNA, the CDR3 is TGTGCCTACAGGGGAGTGAACACTGAAGCTTTCTTT. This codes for CAYRGVNTEAFF.

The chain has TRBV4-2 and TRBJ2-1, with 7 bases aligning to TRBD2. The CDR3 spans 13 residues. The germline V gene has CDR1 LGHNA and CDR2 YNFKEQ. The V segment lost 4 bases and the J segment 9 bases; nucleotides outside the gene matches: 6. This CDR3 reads CASSLGRKGEQFF. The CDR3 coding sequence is TGTGCCAGCAGCCTCGGGAGGAAGGGTGAGCAGTTCTTC.

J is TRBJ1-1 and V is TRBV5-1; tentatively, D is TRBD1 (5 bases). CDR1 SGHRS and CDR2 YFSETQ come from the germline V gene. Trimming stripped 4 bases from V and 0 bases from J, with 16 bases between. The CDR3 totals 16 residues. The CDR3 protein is CASSPSAGSLNTEAFF. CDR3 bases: TGCGCCAGCAGCCCCTCCGCAGGGTCCTTGAACACTGAAGCTTTCTTT. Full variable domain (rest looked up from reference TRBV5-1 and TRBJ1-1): KAGVTQTPRYLIKTRGQQVTLSCSPISGHRSVSWYQQTPGQGLQFLFEYFSETQRNKGNFPGRFSGRQFSNSRSEMNVSTLELGDSALYLCASSPSAGSLNTEAFFGQGTRLTVV.

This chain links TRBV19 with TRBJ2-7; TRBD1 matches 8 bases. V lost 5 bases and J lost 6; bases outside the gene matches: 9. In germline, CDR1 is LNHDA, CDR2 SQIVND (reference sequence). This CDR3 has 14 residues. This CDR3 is CASSSDRTGIEQYF. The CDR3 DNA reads TGTGCCAGTAGTTCGGACCGGACAGGGATCGAGCAGTACTTC.

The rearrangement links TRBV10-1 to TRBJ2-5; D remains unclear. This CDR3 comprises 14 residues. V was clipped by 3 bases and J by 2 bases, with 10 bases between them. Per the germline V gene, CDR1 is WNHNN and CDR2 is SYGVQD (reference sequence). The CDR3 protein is CASSDTGSQETQYF. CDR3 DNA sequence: TGCGCCAGCAGTGATACCGGGTCACAAGAGACCCAGTACTTC.

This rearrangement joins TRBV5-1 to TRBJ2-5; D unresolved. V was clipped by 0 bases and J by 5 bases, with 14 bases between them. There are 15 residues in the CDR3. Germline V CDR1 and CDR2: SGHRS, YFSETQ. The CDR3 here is CASSLEGTVQETQYF. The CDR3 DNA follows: TGCGCCAGCAGCTTGGAGGGAACTGTTCAGGAGACCCAGTACTTC.

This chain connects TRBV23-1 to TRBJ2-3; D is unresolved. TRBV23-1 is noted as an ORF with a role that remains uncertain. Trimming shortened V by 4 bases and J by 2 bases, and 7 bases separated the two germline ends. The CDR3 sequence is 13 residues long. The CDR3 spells CASSLSTTDTQYF. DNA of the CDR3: TGCGCCAGCAGTCTCTCGACCACAGATACGCAGTATTTT.

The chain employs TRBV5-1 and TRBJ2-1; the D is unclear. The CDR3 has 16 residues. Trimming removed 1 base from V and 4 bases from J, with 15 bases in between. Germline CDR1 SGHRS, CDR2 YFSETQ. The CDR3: CASSLLTQQRYNEQFF. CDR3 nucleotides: TGCGCCAGCAGCTTGCTTACACAACAACGATACAATGAGCAGTTCTTC.